This T cell receptor beta chain was recorded in a study of beta chain features in type 1 diabetes. The authors took one heparinised blood draw, averaging roughly 120 mL, from each donor. Comment on this clone: Antigen unknown.

The isolated RNA, all of it, was reverse transcribed, so expressed TCRB transcripts were what got sequenced. TCRdb keeps only in-frame clones here, not all; method: immunoSEQ multiplex PCR. The data hold around 180,000 clones, with approximately 13% observed a single time. Notes on the study in general: The question of HLA type influencing TCRB rearrangement was one that remained unresolved here. Researchers cautioned that cDNA sequencing could over-represent cells with high TCR expression. The study notes PCR might favor shorter templates equally in patients and controls.

Trimming removed 7 bases at V and 0 bases at J, with 11 bases between. The V gene's germline CDR1 is SQVTM and CDR2 ANQGSEA. The CDR3 is 13 amino acids. The receptor was derived from a woman aged 18-35 years in good health. The sequenced sample was central memory CD4+ T cells from blood. J is TRBJ2-3 and V is TRBV29-1; TRBD2 is a possible D gene (6 bases). The CDR3 nucleotides read TGCAGCGCGCGGGACCCTAGCACAGATACGCAGTATTTT. It translates to CSARDPSTDTQYF.